This TCR beta chain was sequenced for a study of T cells after posttransplantation cyclophosphamide. V lost 4 bases, J lost 3 bases, and 4 bases stayed unmatched. The CDR3 consists of 14 residues. CDR1 is SGHRS, CDR2 YFSETQ, per germline. In this sample, this clone turned up once. Using immunoSEQ multiplex PCR, the repertoire was profiled, and TCRdb retains in-frame clones only, with some absent. The data contain about 11,000 clones, just under 85% of them singletons. Treatment was busulfan-fludarabine conditioning, a marrow graft, and cyclophosphamide on days +3 and +4. The specimen was PBMCs, collected about 1,800 days after allogeneic stem cell transplant with posttransplant cyclophosphamide. The chain carries TRBV5-1 and TRBJ1-1; TRBD1 aligns across 9 bases. The origin of this receptor is a female patient between 50 and 59 years old who received an allogeneic stem cell transplant from a related donor, was CMV-positive, and had no GVHD. Some T cells may have originated in the graft donor. The CDR3 nucleotides read TGCGCCAGCAGCACGGGGACAGGGTACACTGAAGCTTTCTTT. Translated: CASSTGTGYTEAFF.